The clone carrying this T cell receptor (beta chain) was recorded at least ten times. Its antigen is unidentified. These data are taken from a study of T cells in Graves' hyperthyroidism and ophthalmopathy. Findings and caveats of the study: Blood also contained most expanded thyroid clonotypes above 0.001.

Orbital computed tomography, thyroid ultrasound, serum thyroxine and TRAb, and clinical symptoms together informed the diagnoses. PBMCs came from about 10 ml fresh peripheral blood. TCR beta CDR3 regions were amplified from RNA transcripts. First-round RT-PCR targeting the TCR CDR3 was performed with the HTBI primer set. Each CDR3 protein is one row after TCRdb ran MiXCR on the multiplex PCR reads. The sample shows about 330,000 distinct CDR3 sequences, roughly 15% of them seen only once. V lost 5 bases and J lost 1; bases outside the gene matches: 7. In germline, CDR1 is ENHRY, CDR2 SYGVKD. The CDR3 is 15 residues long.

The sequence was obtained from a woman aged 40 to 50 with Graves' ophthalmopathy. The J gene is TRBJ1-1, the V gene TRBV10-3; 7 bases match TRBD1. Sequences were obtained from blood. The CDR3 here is CAISNPGQKNTEAFF. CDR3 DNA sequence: TGTGCCATCAGTAACCCGGGACAGAAGAACACTGAAGCTTTCTTT.